Listed below are T cell receptor beta chains from one sample, sequenced in a study of shared clonotypes between healthy human individuals. TCRdb's copy holds only in-frame clones and misses some; the assay was immunoSEQ multiplex PCR. This table has 170,000 or so clones, approximately 61% appearing once. The sample consisted of memory CD4+ T cells sorted from blood. The receptors shown here come from a man younger than 40 in good health. CDR3s include the opening cysteine and the closing phenylalanine or tryptophan. The order of the fields is clone size, V gene, J gene, CDR3 protein. For some rows the clone size is stated as once, few or many, or as a class when expanded; others skip it.

clone size: .
V gene: TRBV6-5
J gene: TRBJ2-7
CDR3 protein: CASSRLGSYEQYF

clone size: once
V gene: TRBV5-1
J gene: TRBJ2-3
CDR3 protein: CASSLTDTQYF

clone size: many
V gene: TRBV5-6
J gene: TRBJ2-5
CDR3 protein: CASSFAVAGGIGTQYF

clone size: .
V gene: TRBV7-9
J gene: TRBJ1-1
CDR3 protein: CASSLEGVRTEAFF

clone size: many
V gene: TRBV18
J gene: TRBJ1-5
CDR3 protein: CASSGQGHQPQHF

clone size: .
V gene: TRBV7-2
J gene: TRBJ1-1
CDR3 protein: CASSLITLSQLLNTEAFF

clone size: .
V gene: TRBV15
J gene: TRBJ2-1
CDR3 protein: CATSEGLAGTLGEQFF

clone size: .
V gene: TRBV19
J gene: TRBJ2-2
CDR3 protein: CASSIFAGVPGELFF

clone size: many
V gene: TRBV5-1
J gene: TRBJ1-1
CDR3 protein: CASSNDRVTEAFF

clone size: .
V gene: TRBV7-2
J gene: TRBJ2-2
CDR3 protein: CASSLLNTGELFF

clone size: few
V gene: TRBV7-8
J gene: TRBJ1-4
CDR3 protein: CASSPRTGANEKLFF

clone size: .
V gene: TRBV29-1
J gene: TRBJ2-5
CDR3 protein: CSVEKTGQVRTQYF

clone size: .
V gene: TRBV27
J gene: TRBJ2-7
CDR3 protein: CASSPFGGLSYEQYF

clone size: .
V gene: TRBV28
J gene: TRBJ1-1
CDR3 protein: CASSFEGQNTEAFF

clone size: .
V gene: TRBV5-5
J gene: TRBJ2-5
CDR3 protein: CASSSTSGGQETQYF

clone size: .
V gene: TRBV9
J gene: TRBJ2-7
CDR3 protein: CASSAGLAGHEQYF

clone size: few
V gene: TRBV6-1
J gene: TRBJ2-5
CDR3 protein: CASSGRLAGEETQYF

clone size: .
V gene: TRBV14
J gene: TRBJ2-1
CDR3 protein: CASSQEQGGAYNEQFF

clone size: many
V gene: TRBV5-1
J gene: TRBJ2-3
CDR3 protein: CASRVAAVDGDTQYF

clone size: few
V gene: TRBV19
J gene: TRBJ2-1
CDR3 protein: CASSLQREEDEQFF

clone size: .
V gene: TRBV5-4
J gene: TRBJ2-7
CDR3 protein: CASSLKDSYEQYF

clone size: once
V gene: TRBV2
J gene: TRBJ2-4
CDR3 protein: CASRTSGDRVSSRQYF

clone size: .
V gene: TRBV5-1
J gene: TRBJ2-7
CDR3 protein: CASSLGRQGLSYEQYF

clone size: .
V gene: TRBV2
J gene: TRBJ2-1
CDR3 protein: CASSGPGGVNNEQFF

clone size: many
V gene: TRBV7-3
J gene: TRBJ1-2
CDR3 protein: CASSLSQGNGYTF

clone size: .
V gene: TRBV28
J gene: TRBJ2-1
CDR3 protein: CASSPPSNEQFF

clone size: .
V gene: TRBV27
J gene: TRBJ2-7
CDR3 protein: CASSLGGEQYF

clone size: once
V gene: TRBV2
J gene: TRBJ1-5
CDR3 protein: CASTTQGADQPQHF

clone size: .
V gene: TRBV10-3
J gene: TRBJ2-7
CDR3 protein: CAIKMGPMGEQYF

clone size: .
V gene: TRBV30
J gene: TRBJ2-3
CDR3 protein: CAWSVRSGLPDTQYF

clone size: .
V gene: TRBV6-5
J gene: TRBJ2-2
CDR3 protein: CASTPTRTAGELFF

clone size: .
V gene: TRBV25-1
J gene: TRBJ2-5
CDR3 protein: CASSSLVKETQYF

clone size: .
V gene: TRBV11-2
J gene: TRBJ2-1
CDR3 protein: CASSLGAGGPYNEQFF

clone size: once
V gene: TRBV5-1
J gene: TRBJ2-7
CDR3 protein: CASSHDVAGLSYEQYF

clone size: once
V gene: TRBV5-1
J gene: TRBJ2-7
CDR3 protein: CASSLDASEIYEQYF

clone size: .
V gene: TRBV30
J gene: TRBJ2-1
CDR3 protein: CAWSVIRPYNEQFF

clone size: few
V gene: TRBV28
J gene: TRBJ2-3
CDR3 protein: CASSEEEGMVMADTQYF

clone size: .
V gene: TRBV2
J gene: TRBJ2-1
CDR3 protein: CASSELRGELNEQFF

clone size: .
V gene: TRBV4-3
J gene: TRBJ2-7
CDR3 protein: CASSQAVLSYEQYF

clone size: .
V gene: TRBV2
J gene: TRBJ1-5
CDR3 protein: CASKLAGNQPQHF